This TCR beta chain came from a study of a mutant IDH1 vaccine in newly diagnosed glioma (dated by TCRdb to the early 2020s). Background on the whole study: Of the approximately 32 treated patients, approximately 60% were male and about 40% were female, and the mean age was 40.4 years. Before enrollment, patients had received standard therapy of radiotherapy alone, temozolomide alone, or radiochemotherapy with temozolomide; most received the combination. Peripheral blood was drawn at six visits: V03 (baseline), V05, V07, V10, V12 and V13. Longitudinal TCRB deep sequencing was performed for about two dozen treated patients wherever samples were available for exploratory analyses.

What this sample's time point label stands for: baseline, week 1 (first vaccination visit). The sample's treatment or condition label is to be understood as: pre-vaccination baseline after standard-of-care therapy. Donors had newly diagnosed WHO grade 3 or 4 IDH1-mutant astrocytomas with loss of nuclear ATRX. The samples were drawn from NOA16, a multicentre, single-arm, open-label phase I trial in Germany that tested a mutant IDH1 peptide vaccine in humans for the first time. For immunogenicity testing, the blood drawn at visit V03 was used as the baseline sample. Genomic DNA for TCRB sequencing was extracted from EDTA blood using the DNeasy Blood and Tissue Kit. Taken from cysteine to phenylalanine, the CDR3 has 13 residues. The DNA shown is the 39-base CDR3, in frame from base 1. Based on the germline V gene, the CDR1 and CDR2 sequences are SNHLY and FYNNEI. V and J are truncated by 8 bases and 0 bases respectively, leaving an intervening sequence of 10 bases.

The library was prepared using the immunoSEQ multiplex PCR assay. The hsTCRB Kit was used according to the manufacturer's protocol to amplify rearranged TCR beta chain sequences. Sequencing of TCRB libraries was carried out on an Illumina MiSeq. Processing in the source paper ran as follows. Demultiplexing, trimming and gene mapping were performed with the kit vendor's proprietary platform. The source is immuneACCESS, and TCRdb retained only in-frame sequences with V and J called. Part of the clones is not carried over; for the studies checked, unresolved V genes explain less than half of this, and the remainder is unexplained. V and J calls and clone size are those listed in that table; D and trimming were worked out from the DNA. This sample has about 66,000 clones in its table, and around 85% of those were observed once. Over 2.5% of the sample is in the top ten clones. The study at large found these results: Pseudoprogression appeared unrelated to alterations in the top peripheral T cell clonotypes detected by TCRB sequencing. PBMC samples for TCRB deep sequencing were selected based on availability. Immune responses induced by the vaccine were seen in roughly 95% of patients across multiple MHC alleles. It was noted by the authors that analyses of patient blood samples could not be reproduced owing to sample limitations.

Concerning this clone itself: Its specific antigen is unknown. The sample holds no much larger clone one base away, and base qualities are not on file.

The specimen comprised PBMCs, sampled from a glioma patient treated with radiotherapy, temozolomide or both. This receptor chain uses TRBV2 and TRBJ1-1; no confident D gene assignment can be made. The TCR sequence derives from a man aged 25 to 40 with glioma. The nucleotide sequence is given as TGTGCCAGCGGGGTTCTTTTGAACACTGAAGCTTTCTTT. Translated, it gives CASGVLLNTEAFF.